The clone carrying this TCR beta chain turned up a few times. This entry comes from a study of blood T cell repertoires in COVID-19. For the study at large: Sites in the United States, Italy and Spain provided acute and convalescent COVID-19 samples. The analysed material was cDNA or gDNA that came from T cells, B-cell-depleted T cells, or PBMCs.

V dropped 4 bases and J dropped 3 bases, with 16 bases sitting between them. Germline CDR1 is KGHSH and CDR2 is LQKENI. CDR3 length: 16 residues. Per the original methods: How many nucleated cells were present was estimated from reference gene primer amplification. The method was immunoSEQ multiplex PCR; TCRdb's version includes in-frame clones alone and lacks a portion of them. That table is the source of V, J and clone size, and D and trimming were worked out from the DNA. This table holds roughly 260,000 clones, around 89% found once. The sequence came from a middle-aged woman with acute or convalescent COVID-19. The V call is TRBV18, the J call TRBJ1-5; D call uncertain. The sequenced sample was peripheral blood. CDR3 amino acids: CASSLAAEVTNQPQHF. The CDR3 nucleotides are TGTGCCAGCTCACTTGCCGCCGAGGTTACCAATCAGCCCCAGCATTTT.